This TCR beta chain is drawn from a study of T-cell reconstitution after alpha-beta-depleted transplantation in children. During its preparation, the TCRbeta library received unique molecular identifiers. TCRdb ran MiXCR on the PCR reads and lists one entry per CDR3 protein. This table has approximately 210,000 distinct CDR3 sequences, around a sixth appearing once. This clonotype was seen more than once but under ten times. Its antigen remains unknown. Notes on the study in general: Roughly two months post-transplant, alpha-beta T cells reportedly originated from several hundred graft clones that had expanded. One year post-transplant, T-cell counts and diversity were largely derived from T cells produced anew. Elevated TCRbeta diversity at day 60 was traced, in some patients, to surviving recipient T cells and thymic progenitors.

The receptor comes from a male patient between 2 and 10 years old who had a stem cell transplant for acute lymphoblastic leukemia, so the T cells may come from the graft donor. The sequences come from PBMCs, mostly from graft donor cells, collected 360 days after TCRalphabeta/CD19-depleted stem cell transplant.

CDR3 sequence (DNA): TGCAGTGCTAGGGAGGGGGGGGGCTTACTAGCCAAAAACATTCAGTACTTC. Protein: CSAREGGGLLAKNIQYF. The chain recombines TRBV20-1 with TRBJ2-4; D perhaps matches TRBD2 (7 bases). CDR3 length: 17 residues. The V gene's germline CDR1 is DFQATT and CDR2 SNEGSKA (reference sequence). The V and J ends lost 3 bases and 0 bases respectively, with 18 bases between them.